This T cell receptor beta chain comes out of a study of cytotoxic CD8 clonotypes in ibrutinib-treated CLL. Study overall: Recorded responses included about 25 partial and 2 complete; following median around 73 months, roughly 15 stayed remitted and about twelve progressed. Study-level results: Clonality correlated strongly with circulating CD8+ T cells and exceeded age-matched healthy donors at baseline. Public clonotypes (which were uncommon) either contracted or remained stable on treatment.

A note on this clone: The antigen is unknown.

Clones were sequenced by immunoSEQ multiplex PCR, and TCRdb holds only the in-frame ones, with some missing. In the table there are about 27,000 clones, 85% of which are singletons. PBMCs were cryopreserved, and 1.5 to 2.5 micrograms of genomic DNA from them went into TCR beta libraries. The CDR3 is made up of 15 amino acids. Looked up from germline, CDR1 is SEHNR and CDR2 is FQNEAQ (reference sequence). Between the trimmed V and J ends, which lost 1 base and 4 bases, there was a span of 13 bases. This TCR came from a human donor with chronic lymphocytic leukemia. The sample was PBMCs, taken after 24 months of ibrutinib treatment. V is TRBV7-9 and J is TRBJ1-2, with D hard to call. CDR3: CASSLEHLSPYGYTF. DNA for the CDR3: TGTGCCAGCAGCTTAGAACACCTATCCCCCTATGGCTACACCTTC. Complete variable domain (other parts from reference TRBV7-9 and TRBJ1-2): DTGVSQNPRHKITKRGQNVTFRCDPISEHNRLYWYRQTLGQGPEFLTYFQNEAQLEKSRLLSDRFSAERPKGSFSTLEIQRTEQGDSAMYLCASSLEHLSPYGYTFGSGTRLTVV.